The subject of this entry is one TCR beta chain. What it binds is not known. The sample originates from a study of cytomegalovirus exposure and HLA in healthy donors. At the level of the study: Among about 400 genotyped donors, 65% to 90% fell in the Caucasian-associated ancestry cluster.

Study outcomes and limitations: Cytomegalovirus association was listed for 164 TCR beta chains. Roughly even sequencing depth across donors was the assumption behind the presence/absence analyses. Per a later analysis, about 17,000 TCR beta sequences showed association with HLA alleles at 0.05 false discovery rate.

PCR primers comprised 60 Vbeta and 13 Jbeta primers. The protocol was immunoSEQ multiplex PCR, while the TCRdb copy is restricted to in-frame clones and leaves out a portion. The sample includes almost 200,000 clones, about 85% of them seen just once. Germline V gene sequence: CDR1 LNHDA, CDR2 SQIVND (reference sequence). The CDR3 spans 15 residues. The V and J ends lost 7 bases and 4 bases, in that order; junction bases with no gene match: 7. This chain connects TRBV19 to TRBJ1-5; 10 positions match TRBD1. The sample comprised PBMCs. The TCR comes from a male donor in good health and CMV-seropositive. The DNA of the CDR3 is TGTGCCAGTAATCGACAGGGGGCCTGGAATCAGCCCCAGCATTTT. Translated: CASNRQGAWNQPQHF. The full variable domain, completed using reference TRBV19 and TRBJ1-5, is DGGITQSPKYLFRKEGQNVTLSCEQNLNHDAMYWYRQDPGQGLRLIYYSQIVNDFQKGDIAEGYSVSREKKESFPLTVTSAQKNPTAFYLCASNRQGAWNQPQHFGDGTRLSIL.